This TCR beta chain originates from a study of blood T cell repertoires in COVID-19. Germline V gene sequence: CDR1 LNHDA, CDR2 SQIVND (reference sequence). CDR3 size: 17 residues. Trimming at V came to 3 bases and at J to 2 bases, leaving 9 bases not matched to a gene. Per the original data handling: Reference gene primers were amplified, and this amplification served to estimate nucleated cell counts. TCRdb's copy holds only in-frame clones and misses some; the assay was immunoSEQ multiplex PCR. V and J calls and clone size follow that table, whereas D and trimming were derived from the DNA. The data hold under 75,000 clones, with 73% observed a single time.

The TCR was taken from a man in his sixties with acute or convalescent COVID-19. The J gene is TRBJ1-2, the V gene TRBV19; TRBD1 matches 10 bases. What was sequenced was peripheral blood. CDR3 DNA sequence: TGTGCCAGTAGTATCTTACCGGGGACAGGGGACAACTATGGCTACACCTTC. Amino acid sequence: CASSILPGTGDNYGYTF. Supplemented by reference TRBV19 and TRBJ1-2, the full variable domain reads DGGITQSPKYLFRKEGQNVTLSCEQNLNHDAMYWYRQDPGQGLRLIYYSQIVNDFQKGDIAEGYSVSREKKESFPLTVTSAQKNPTAFYLCASSILPGTGDNYGYTFGSGTRLTVV.